These 3 T cell receptor beta chains were all obtained from the same sample, sequenced in a study of cytomegalovirus exposure and HLA in healthy donors (dated by TCRdb to about 2017). The receptor library was made with the immunoSEQ multiplex PCR assay. The multiplex PCR relied on a mix of 60 forward primers for TCR Vbeta segments and 13 reverse primers for TCR Jbeta segments. What TCRdb holds here is the immuneACCESS table cut down to in-frame rearrangements. Part of the clones is not present; checked against another copy, under half of the missing clones reflect an unresolved V gene, and the others are unexplained. For this sample the table gives 150,000 to 200,000 clones, of which around 75% were detected only once. The biggest ten clones account for about 7.7% of the sample. Sequencing was carried out using PBMCs. The receptors originated from a middle-aged woman in good health and CMV-seropositive.

V is TRBV7-3 and J is TRBJ1-1; 8 nucleotides line up with TRBD1. The CDR3 sequence is 14 residues long. V was pared by 4 bases and J by 0 bases, with 1 base of the junction left unmatched. Germline V gene lookup returns CDR1 SGHTA and CDR2 FQGTGA. CDR3 protein: CASSSGGVNTEAFF. The DNA for the CDR3 is TGTGCCAGCAGCTCAGGGGGCGTGAACACTGAAGCTTTCTTT.

Worth noting for this clone: The identical CDR3 is also encoded by other nucleotide sequences in the sample. This rearrangement joins TRBV2 to TRBJ2-1; 9 bases agree with TRBD2. This CDR3 region has 16 residues. V shed 7 bases, J shed 6 bases, and the junction held 13 bases outside the gene matches. The germline V gene encodes CDR1 SNHLY and CDR2 FYNNEI. The CDR3 DNA is TGTGCCAGCACCCGGCGGGCGGGAGGGCCCTCCAATGAGCAGTTCTTC. Translating it yields CASTRRAGGPSNEQFF.

This clone was found a few times. The chain joins TRBV5-1 to TRBJ2-2, with D maybe TRBD1 (5 bases). The V gene's germline CDR1 is SGHRS and CDR2 YFSETQ. The CDR3 totals 15 residues. V was shortened by 0 bases and J by 3 bases, with 9 bases between the two germline ends. The CDR3 coding sequence is TGCGCCAGCAGCTTGGACAGGACATACACCGGGGAGCTGTTTTTT. Its protein is CASSLDRTYTGELFF. Full variable domain (outside the CDR3, taken from reference TRBV5-1 and TRBJ2-2): KAGVTQTPRYLIKTRGQQVTLSCSPISGHRSVSWYQQTPGQGLQFLFEYFSETQRNKGNFPGRFSGRQFSNSRSEMNVSTLELGDSALYLCASSLDRTYTGELFFGEGSRLTVL.